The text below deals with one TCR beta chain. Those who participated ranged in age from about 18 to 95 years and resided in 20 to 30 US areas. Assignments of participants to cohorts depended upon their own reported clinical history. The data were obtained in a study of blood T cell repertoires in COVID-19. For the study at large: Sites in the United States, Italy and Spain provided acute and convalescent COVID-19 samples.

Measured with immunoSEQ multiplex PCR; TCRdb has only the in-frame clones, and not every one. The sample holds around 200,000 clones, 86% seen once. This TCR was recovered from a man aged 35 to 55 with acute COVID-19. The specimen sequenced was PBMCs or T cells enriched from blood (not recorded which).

CDR3 nucleotides: TGTGCCAGCAGTTATCGGGACTCGATTTACAATGAGCAGTTCTTC. This translates into CASSYRDSIYNEQFF. The rearrangement joins TRBV6-5 to TRBJ2-1, with a tentative D call TRBD2 (6 bases). CDR3 length: 15 amino acids. Germline V gene data show CDR1 as MNHEY and CDR2 as SVGAGI. The V and J ends lost 3 bases and 4 bases respectively, with 13 bases between them.